This TCR beta chain was captured by sequencing in a study of blood T cell repertoires in COVID-19. Study as a whole: Samples taken during acute and convalescent COVID-19 were collected in the United States, Italy and Spain. From T cells, B-cell-depleted T cells, or PBMCs came the material, which was cDNA or gDNA.

Study processing details: Amplifying reference gene primers gave estimates of nucleated cell counts. Sequencing used immunoSEQ multiplex PCR; TCRdb keeps in-frame clones, though not all of them. V and J calls plus clone size are reproduced from that table; the DNA served to infer D and trimming. The sample has about 150,000 clones; roughly 78% are singletons. CDR3 length: 12 amino acids. V lost 3 bases and J lost 10, with 11 bases in between. Germline assignment: CDR1 MNHNS and CDR2 SASEGT. The receptor comes from a man of 80 years or more with acute or convalescent COVID-19. The chain recombines TRBV6-1 with TRBJ2-3; D might be TRBD2 (5 bases). Sequenced material: peripheral blood. The CDR3 here is CASSDQRTPQYF. CDR3 bases: TGTGCCAGCAGTGATCAGAGGACTCCGCAGTATTTT.